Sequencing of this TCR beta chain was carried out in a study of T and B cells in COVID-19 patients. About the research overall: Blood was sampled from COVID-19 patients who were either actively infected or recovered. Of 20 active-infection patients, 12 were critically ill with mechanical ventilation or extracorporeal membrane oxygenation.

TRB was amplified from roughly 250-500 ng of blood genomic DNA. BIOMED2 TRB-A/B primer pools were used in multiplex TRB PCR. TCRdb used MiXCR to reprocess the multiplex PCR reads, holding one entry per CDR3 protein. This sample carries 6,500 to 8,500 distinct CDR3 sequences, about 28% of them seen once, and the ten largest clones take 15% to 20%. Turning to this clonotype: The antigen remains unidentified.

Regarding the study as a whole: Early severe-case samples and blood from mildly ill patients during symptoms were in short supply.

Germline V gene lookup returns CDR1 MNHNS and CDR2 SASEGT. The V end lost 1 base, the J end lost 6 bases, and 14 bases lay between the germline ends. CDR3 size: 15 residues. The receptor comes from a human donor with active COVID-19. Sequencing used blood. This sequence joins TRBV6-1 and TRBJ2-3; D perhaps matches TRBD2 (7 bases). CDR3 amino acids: CASSEGGGASDTQYF. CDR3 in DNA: TGTGCCAGCAGTGAAGGGGGGGGGGCCAGCGATACGCAGTATTTT.